This T cell receptor (beta chain) was captured in a study of tumor-infiltrating lymphocytes in primary liver carcinoma. About this clonotype: One end of the junction varies from germline; a read error may be responsible.

From approximately 20-30 mg of unsorted bulk tissue, DNA and RNA were co-extracted together. These patients lived with chronic HBV infection and had never been treated. Production of TCR beta cDNA used 500 ng total RNA together with a constant-region primer. Construction of TCR beta libraries relied on three successive nested multiplex PCR rounds employing slightly modified ARM-PCR. TRBV1-TRBV30 forward primers paired with a C-beta reverse primer drove the first two PCR rounds, about 10 cycles each. Using its own MiXCR run on the multiplex PCR reads, TCRdb lists one record per CDR3 protein. Among tens of thousands of distinct CDR3 sequences listed, approximately 82% were seen once. The germline V gene has CDR1 SGHAT and CDR2 FQNNGV. The CDR3 runs 11 residues.

The sequence derives from a woman in her twenties or thirties with primary liver carcinoma and hepatitis B virus infection. The specimen was tumor-adjacent normal liver tissue. The chain joins TRBV11-2 to TRBJ2-3; D unresolved. Here the CDR3 reads CAISYTDAQCF. CDR3 DNA sequence: TGTGCCATCAGCTACACAGATGCGCAGTGTTTT.